The 14 T cell receptor beta chains in this list originate from one sample, sequenced in a study of shared clonotypes between healthy human individuals. TCRdb's copy holds only in-frame clones and misses some; the assay was immunoSEQ multiplex PCR. The table lists some 2,500,000 clones, about nine tenths of them singletons. Sequencing input: naive CD4+ T cells from PBMCs. As to subset: CD45RA+ positively selected. The source is a man between 18 and 35 years old in good health. Some clones in this sample may be carry-over from other donors' samples.

J is TRBJ1-1 and V is TRBV5-1; D ambiguous. The V gene's germline CDR1 is SGHRS and CDR2 YFSETQ. The CDR3 length is 14 residues. V lost 4 bases and J lost 4, with 14 bases in between. The CDR3 nucleotides are TGCGCCAGCAGCCCGGTCCTGGCAGGCACTGAAGCTTTCTTT. This codes for CASSPVLAGTEAFF.

The chain links TRBV4-1 to TRBJ1-3; 8 positions agree with TRBD1. The germline CDR1 and CDR2 sequences are MGHRA and YSYEKL. V trimming: 3 bases; J trimming: 4 bases; junction bases outside the gene matches: 5. CDR3 length: 15 amino acids. The CDR3 protein is CASSQQGARGNTIYF. The CDR3 region has the DNA TGCGCCAGCAGCCAGCAGGGGGCGAGAGGAAACACCATATATTTT.

This chain links TRBV5-1 with TRBJ2-3; D is possibly TRBD2 (5 bases). The CDR3 contains 15 residues. The V and J ends lost 3 bases and 1 base respectively, with 12 bases between them. Germline V CDR1 and CDR2: SGHRS, YFSETQ. The chain's CDR3 is CASSSDSGGTDTQYF. In DNA, the CDR3 is TGCGCCAGCAGCTCGGACTCCGGGGGCACAGATACGCAGTATTTT.

This clone was detected only once. The chain employs TRBV30 and TRBJ2-1, with D tentatively TRBD1 (6 bases). The CDR3 consists of 15 residues. With 1 base removed from V and 3 bases from J, the gap between germline ends came to 13 bases. Germline V lookup: CDR1 GTSNPN, CDR2 SVGIG (reference sequence). CDR3 in amino acids: CAWSGLGDNYNEQFF. DNA of the CDR3: TGTGCCTGGAGTGGTCTTGGGGACAACTACAATGAGCAGTTCTTC.

This clone was seen just once. The rearrangement joins TRBV19 to TRBJ1-5, with D hard to call. This CDR3 has 13 residues. Per the germline V gene, CDR1 is LNHDA and CDR2 is SQIVND (reference sequence). V dropped 4 bases and J dropped 7 bases, with 11 bases sitting between them. CDR3 protein: CASSTSMEQPQHF. CDR3 bases: TGTGCCAGTAGTACCTCGATGGAGCAGCCCCAGCATTTT. The whole variable domain, remainder taken from reference TRBV19 and TRBJ1-5, is DGGITQSPKYLFRKEGQNVTLSCEQNLNHDAMYWYRQDPGQGLRLIYYSQIVNDFQKGDIAEGYSVSREKKESFPLTVTSAQKNPTAFYLCASSTSMEQPQHFGDGTRLSIL.

In the case of this clone: This sample also contains other DNA sequences that code for the same CDR3. The chain uses TRBV29-1 and TRBJ2-1; D call uncertain. Looked up from germline, CDR1 is SQVTM and CDR2 is ANQGSEA. This CDR3 has 13 amino acids. V was pared by 3 bases and J by 0 bases, with 6 bases between. The CDR3, as DNA: TGCAGCGTTGAGGGCAGCTCCTACAATGAGCAGTTCTTC. Its translation is CSVEGSSYNEQFF.

The chain carries TRBV7-9 and TRBJ2-2; 8 nucleotides align to TRBD1. This CDR3 spans 18 amino acids. From germline, CDR1 is SEHNR and CDR2 FQNEAQ (reference sequence). V lost 5 bases, J lost 0 bases, and 11 bases stayed unmatched. The CDR3 spells CASSARDRGKANTGELFF. In DNA form, the CDR3 reads TGTGCCAGCAGCGCCCGTGACAGGGGAAAAGCGAACACCGGGGAGCTGTTTTTT.

The V call is TRBV5-6, the J call TRBJ1-3; perhaps TRBD1 as D (5 bases). Trimming removed 2 bases at V and 7 bases at J, with 19 bases between. The CDR3 runs to 16 residues. Germline CDR1 reads SGHDT; CDR2 reads YYEEEE. The CDR3 reads CASSFDSGTWGNTIYF. CDR3 nucleotides: TGTGCCAGCAGCTTTGACTCCGGGACGTGGGGGAACACCATATATTTT.

The chain combines TRBV7-2 with TRBJ1-1, with D maybe TRBD1 (5 bases). The V end lost 4 bases, the J end lost 9 bases, and 24 bases lay between the germline ends. The CDR3 loop spans 16 amino acids. CDR1 and CDR2 (germline): SGHTA, FQGNSA. In nucleotides, the CDR3 is TGTGCCAGCAGCTCCCGAAGCTCGGACACTTTGGGGAAAGCTTTCTTT. Amino acid sequence: CASSSRSSDTLGKAFF.

This chain uses TRBV1 with TRBJ2-1; TRBD2 is taken as the D call from the table, unchecked against the DNA. TRBV1 is labeled a pseudogene. There are 17 residues in the CDR3. In nucleotides, the CDR3 is TGCACCAGCAGCCAACCTAGAGGGGGGGAGGGTGAGGATGAGCAGTTCTTC. The encoded protein is CTSSQPRGGEGEDEQFF.

This chain links TRBV11-2 with TRBJ2-5; the D gene is possibly TRBD1 (5 bases). Trimming cost V 4 bases and J 6 bases, with 21 bases left between them. The germline V gene has CDR1 SGHAT and CDR2 FQNNGV. CDR3 length equals 16 residues. The CDR3: CASSSAPIGAEKTQYF. The DNA for the CDR3 is TGTGCCAGCAGCTCAGCCCCTATAGGGGCCGAAAAGACCCAGTACTTC.

In this sample, this clone turned up once. J is TRBJ2-2 and V is TRBV28, with unresolved D. Between the trimmed V and J ends, which lost 4 bases and 4 bases, there was a span of 7 bases. The CDR3 loop spans 13 amino acids. Germline V gives CDR1 MDHEN, CDR2 SYDVKM. The CDR3 DNA follows: TGTGCCAGCAGTTATTGGAGCACCGGGGAGCTGTTTTTT. Protein: CASSYWSTGELFF.

J is TRBJ2-4 and V is TRBV4-2, with 11 bases that match TRBD2. The germline V gene has CDR1 LGHNA and CDR2 YNFKEQ. CDR3 length: 20 amino acids. Germline trimming cut 0 bases from V and 5 bases from J; bases unmatched to any gene: 15. The CDR3 coding sequence is TGTGCCAGCAGCCAAGAGAGGCTAGCGGGAGGACCGTATTGGGAAAACATTCAGTACTTC. Encoded protein: CASSQERLAGGPYWENIQYF.

This chain connects TRBV5-1 to TRBJ2-2, with D possibly TRBD1 on 6 matching bases. CDR3 length: 15 amino acids. Trimming cost V 4 bases and J 3 bases, with 13 bases left between them. The V gene's germline CDR1 is SGHRS and CDR2 YFSETQ. The CDR3 protein is CASSPTGPHTGELFF. The DNA of the CDR3 is TGCGCCAGCAGCCCCACAGGGCCCCACACCGGGGAGCTGTTTTTT.